A selection of T cell receptor beta chains follows, all from one sample in a study of blood T cells in healthy people across ages. TCRdb analysed the 5' RACE reads with MiXCR anew, one entry per CDR3 protein. The profile shows about 290,000 distinct CDR3 sequences, 27% of them singletons. The source material was blood. These receptors originate from a woman aged 65 to 85 in good health. Both conserved end residues are part of each CDR3. Each record gives: CDR3 length, V gene, CDR3 protein.

15	TRBV6-5	CASSYSPGGNNEQFF
14	TRBV7-9	CASSLGTLRGEQYF
14	TRBV5-1	CASSIQGFSSPLHF
15	TRBV20-1	CSARGPGSEQETQYF
14	TRBV28	CASTRGGIAYEQYF
16	TRBV11-2	CASSSKGQVAGNTIYF
15	TRBV12-3/TRBV12-4	CASRSTGTGVNGYTF
13	TRBV3-1	CASSQRTGTRLEF
15	TRBV5-5	CASSSGPGASYEQYF
12	TRBV10-3	CAISGPNSEAFF
16	TRBV28	CATTDGGAYYNSPLHF
16	TRBV7-7	CASSSGTSGSGETQYF
13	TRBV28	CASQDSGNQPQYF
12	TRBV6-2/TRBV6-3	CASKDARAPQHF
13	TRBV28	CASSLQGNEKLFF
16	TRBV24-1	CATSDLGQGVSDTQYF
15	TRBV20-1	CSAPWGGSATGELFF
16	TRBV7-2	CASSLGLGGAVRPQHF
15	TRBV5-1	CASSSGGSYNSPLHF
16	TRBV20-1	CSARNTNSGSSYEQYF
13	TRBV20-1	CSAKEGINSPLHF
15	TRBV20-1	CSAVSAAGATDTQYF
15	TRBV3-1	CASSWSGRETDTQYF
16	TRBV7-2	CASSPARGRIAGELFF
12	TRBV20-1	CSATGQNYGYTF
15	TRBV18	CASSREQGARYEQYF
15	TRBV12-3/TRBV12-4	CASSPGQGGVTEAFF
14	TRBV20-1	CSASPRGKNTEAFF
15	TRBV28	CASSPVPGYKDEQYF
14	TRBV7-2	CASAGLAGINEQFF
16	TRBV3-1	CASSPGGARSYNEQFF
15	TRBV6-5	CASSYRRERMEKLFF
11	TRBV12-3/TRBV12-4	CASSRREWAFF
15	TRBV14	CASSQGLSTNEKLFF
15	TRBV7-9	CASSLEAQGWETQYF
12	TRBV20-1	CSAEAAGDEQFF
12	TRBV29-1	CSVGEGVGELFF
14	TRBV10-3	CAISESIGADTLYF
12	TRBV25-1	CASSTDQETQYF
16	TRBV7-2	CASSLAAGEPYNEQFF
13	TRBV18	CASSGIAKNIQYF
15	TRBV4-3	CASSQDMDRGNEQFF
16	TRBV20-1	CSARDRGLSSGNTIYF
14	TRBV7-9	CASSYGKASSPLHF
15	TRBV4-3	CASSQVAGDTGEPFF
14	TRBV6-6	CASSYAGTYQPQHF
14	TRBV7-8	CASSPGSGRDGYTF
18	TRBV20-1	CSASGTSGSLGGQETQYF
14	TRBV29-1	CSGKGAVTYNEQFF
16	TRBV15	CATSRRTSGGNQPQHF
15	TRBV12-3/TRBV12-4	CASSSGTSGPNEQFF
15	TRBV5-4	CASSLTSGIEETQYF
16	TRBV18	CASSLSMGLAGDEQYF
12	TRBV25-1	CASSPLEGKLFF
15	TRBV24-1	CATSPAGSGANVLTF
14	TRBV13	CASSLEGIPGELFF
16	TRBV12-5	CASGLDRGQSYNEQFF
14	TRBV18	CASSPPVRNTEAFF